This T cell receptor (beta chain) was retrieved from a study of shared clonotypes between healthy human individuals. Whole-study context: Each donor's CD4 naive and CD4 memory cells filled three plates apiece, CD8 naive two, and CD8 memory one.

Method: immunoSEQ multiplex PCR; TCRdb's copy keeps in-frame clones and lacks some. The data show over a million clones, more than 95% seen once. This clone appeared once. Germline CDR1 reads MNHEY; CDR2 reads SVGAGI. Trimming pared 7 bases from V and 7 bases from J, leaving 14 bases between. This CDR3 has 13 amino acids. The source of this sequence is a man aged 30 to 45 in good health. The chain has TRBV6-5 and TRBJ2-1; no clear D. Specimen: naive CD4+ T cells sorted from blood. This sample's subset: CD45RA+ positively selected. CDR3 sequence (DNA): TGTGCCAGCATCTCTCCCGTGTTGAATGAGCAGTTCTTC. Translated, it gives CASISPVLNEQFF.